This entry concerns a single TCR beta chain. Its antigen is currently unknown. V lost 2 bases to trimming and J lost 1 base, with 10 bases between them. This CDR3 has 14 amino acids. Germline CDR1 reads GTSNPN; CDR2 reads SVGIG (reference sequence). Measured with immunoSEQ multiplex PCR; TCRdb has only the in-frame clones, and not every one. There are under 80,000 clones in the sample; 81% occur only once, and roughly 25% lies in the top ten. These data come from a study of T cell responses to AZD1222 COVID-19 vaccine. Pooling was applied to second doses at about 4 or about 12 weeks. Regarding the study as a whole: Donors, mostly white British, included more females; clonal diversity was possibly underestimated. Baseline serostatus was positive in only six AZD1222 recipients. After two AZD1222 doses, spike-specific TCR breadth and depth rose versus day 0.

The chain combines TRBV30 with TRBJ2-3; D not certain. This material consisted of peripheral blood, taken 28 days after the second AZD1222 dose. The TCR comes from an adult who received the AZD1222 COVID-19 vaccine. The CDR3 DNA reads TGTGCCTGGAGTTGGGCAGGAGGCACAGATACGCAGTATTTT. It encodes CAWSWAGGTDTQYF.